Listed here are 32 T cell receptor beta chains from one sample, sequenced in a study of blood T cells in healthy people across ages (dated by TCRdb to between 2014 and 2016). Receptor amplification or capture employed 5' RACE. Sequencing took place on an Illumina HiSeq 2500. A second about 7 to 12 cycle PCR used a sample-barcoded 5' primer and a J-beta primer mix. Clones were called with MiXCR by TCRdb after fastp trimmed the public reads at Q25, and only in-frame beta chains were retained. Rows with one shared CDR3 protein collapse into an entry with the most common genes and DNA. A total of 500,000 to 650,000 distinct CDR3 sequences appear in this sample, about 26% of them only once. Approximately 3.3% of the sample is taken by the ten largest. These records were also assigned to another study, of T cells of mothers and their children.

Material: blood. The receptors shown here come from a boy under 10 years old in good health.

This clonotype showed up just a few times. The rearrangement uses TRBV29-1 and TRBJ2-7, with 9 bases matching TRBD1. This CDR3 comprises 14 residues. V dropped 8 bases and J dropped 5; count of bases not matched to a gene: 13. Germline assignment: CDR1 SQVTM and CDR2 ANQGSEA. This CDR3 reads CSPKPGQGVNEQYF. The CDR3 DNA reads as TGCAGCCCAAAACCGGGACAGGGTGTAAACGAGCAGTACTTC.

The chain employs TRBV27 and TRBJ2-7, with D possibly matching TRBD2 (5 bases). The closer fit of TRBJ2-1 to the DNA end suggests the J call may be wrong. Germline V gene lookup returns CDR1 MNHEY and CDR2 SMNVEV (reference sequence). The CDR3 runs 16 residues. The CDR3 bases are TGTGCCAGCAGTCGGGATCCCGTCGTGGCCAACAATGAGCAGTTCTTC. This encodes CASSRDPVVANNEQFF.

This chain joins TRBV12-3 or TRBV12-4 and TRBJ1-2; 7 bases match TRBD1. CDR3 length: 14 amino acids. J lost 2 bases, V lost 0 bases, and 0 bases had no gene match. The CDR3 DNA reads as TGTGCCAGCAGTTTAGCGACAGGGAACTATGGCTACACCTTC. It specifies CASSLATGNYGYTF.

This chain joins TRBV15 and TRBJ2-3; 7 bases are shared with TRBD2. The V gene end was trimmed by 0 bases and the J gene end by 2 bases; junction bases not matched to a gene: 2. Germline assignment: CDR1 LNHNV and CDR2 YYDKDF (reference sequence). This CDR3 comprises 15 residues. CDR3 nucleotides: TGTGCCACCAGCAGAGATAGCGGGCCCACAGATACGCAGTATTTT. It translates to CATSRDSGPTDTQYF.

This clonotype was seen once. The V gene is TRBV3-1, the J gene TRBJ1-2, with 9 positions matching TRBD1. Germline CDR1 is LGHDT and CDR2 is YNNKEL (reference sequence). J gave up 8 bases and V 3 bases, and 10 bases lay outside the gene matches. This CDR3 spans 15 amino acids. CDR3 nucleotide sequence: TGTGCCAGCAGCCAGACCCCCGGGACAGGGAACGGCTACACCTTC. Encoded protein: CASSQTPGTGNGYTF.

The chain is built from TRBV2 and TRBJ1-1; D is uncertain. The CDR3 extends over 11 amino acids. The germline gives CDR1 SNHLY, CDR2 FYNNEI. V was trimmed by 5 bases and J by 13 bases, leaving 14 bases between them. The CDR3: CASSIDILVFF. DNA of the CDR3: TGTGCCAGCAGTATAGACATCCTCGTTTTCTTT.

As to this clonotype: The junction shows a germline mismatch at one end, possibly a read error. This chain links TRBV28 with TRBJ2-4; TRBD2 aligns across 13 bases. The CDR3 runs to 12 residues. CDR1 and CDR2 (germline): MDHEN, SYDVKM. CDR3 DNA sequence: TGTGCCGGCAGACTAGCGGGGGGAATTCAGTACTTC. Protein: CAGRLAGGIQYF.

The rearrangement uses TRBV29-1 and TRBJ2-6; D gene unclear. This CDR3 is built from 13 residues. Per the germline V gene, CDR1 is SQVTM and CDR2 is ANQGSEA. Trimming cost V 2 bases and J 4 bases, with 6 bases left between them. CDR3 coding DNA: TGCAGCGTTGAATGGGTAGGGGCCAACGTCCTGACTTTC. Translating it yields CSVEWVGANVLTF. Full variable domain (outside the CDR3, taken from reference TRBV29-1 and TRBJ2-6): SAVISQKPSRDICQRGTSLTIQCQVDSQVTMMFWYRQQPGQSLTLIATANQGSEATYESGFVIDKFPISRPNLTFSTLTVSNMSPEDSSIYLCSVEWVGANVLTFGAGSRLTVL.

In its sample, this clonotype was seen once. V gene TRBV7-3 combines with J gene TRBJ1-5; perhaps TRBD1 as D (6 bases). Trimming left V 5 bases short and J 7 bases short, with 21 bases between. The CDR3 spans 16 residues. Per germline, CDR1 SGHTA and CDR2 FQGTGA. The CDR3: CASSLPTRGWRQPQHF. In nucleotides, the CDR3 is TGTGCCAGCAGCCTTCCCACCAGGGGTTGGAGGCAGCCCCAGCATTTT.

In its sample, this clonotype was seen a few times. The rearrangement links TRBV20-1 to TRBJ1-1; D unclear. CDR3 length: 15 residues. Germline V lookup: CDR1 DFQATT, CDR2 SNEGSKA (reference sequence). The V end was cut by 1 base, the J end by 5 bases, with 17 bases between. The CDR3 DNA reads as TGCAGTGCTAGAGGTATGGGAGGATCGGATACTGAAGCTTTCTTT. Encoded protein: CSARGMGGSDTEAFF.

This clonotype was seen a few times. This sequence joins TRBV5-1 and TRBJ1-2, with TRBD1 identical over 8 bases. The CDR3 is made up of 14 amino acids. V was pared by 4 bases and J by 6 bases, with 8 bases of the junction left unmatched. Germline V gene data show CDR1 as SGHRS and CDR2 as YFSETQ. The CDR3: CASSPGQGGNGYTF. CDR3 nucleotides: TGCGCCAGCAGCCCAGGACAGGGTGGGAATGGCTACACCTTC.

The gene calls are TRBV20-1 and TRBJ1-1; 8 positions match TRBD1. The CDR3 runs to 14 residues. Germline V lookup: CDR1 DFQATT, CDR2 SNEGSKA (reference sequence). V gave up 6 bases and J gave up 1 base; unmatched junction bases: 7. CDR3 in amino acids: CSAGQGAQNTEAFF. The CDR3 region has the DNA TGCAGTGCGGGCCAGGGGGCGCAGAACACTGAAGCTTTCTTT.

In its sample, this clonotype was seen many times. V gene TRBV30 combines with J gene TRBJ1-2; no firm D call. This CDR3 region has 15 residues. The germline V and J ends were trimmed by 1 base and 2 bases, with 14 bases remaining between them. The germline gives CDR1 GTSNPN, CDR2 SVGIG (reference sequence). The CDR3 DNA follows: TGTGCCTGGAGTGGGATACTGACGACGAACTATGGCTACACCTTC. Protein product: CAWSGILTTNYGYTF.

This chain uses TRBV5-1 with TRBJ1-2, with D possibly matching TRBD1 (6 bases). This CDR3 spans 13 amino acids. Germline-derived CDR1 and CDR2 are SGHRS and YFSETQ. The V gene lost 3 bases and the J gene lost 8 bases, with 14 bases spanning the gap. The CDR3 reads CASSSGGGWGYTF. The CDR3, as DNA: TGCGCCAGCAGCTCCGGAGGGGGATGGGGCTACACCTTC.

A single count supports this clonotype. One end of the junction does not line up with germline, which may come from a read error. V is TRBV11-2 and J is TRBJ1-4; D unresolved. Germline loops: CDR1 SGHAT, CDR2 FQNNGV. This CDR3 has 13 amino acids. The CDR3 is CASSLDLNEKLFF. The CDR3 DNA follows: TGTGCCAGCAGCCTAGACCTGAATGAAAAACTGTTTTTT.

The V call is TRBV24-1, the J call TRBJ2-1, with 7 bases aligning to TRBD2. The CDR3 covers 14 residues. Germline CDR1 reads KGHDR; CDR2 reads SFDVKD. Trimming took 9 bases from V and 3 from J; bases not matched to a gene: 7. DNA for the CDR3: TGTGCCACCGCGACCGGGACTAACTACAATGAGCAGTTCTTC. Its translation is CATATGTNYNEQFF.

This chain uses TRBV20-1 with TRBJ2-1, with a possible D match to TRBD2 (5 bases). CDR1 and CDR2 (germline): DFQATT, SNEGSKA (reference sequence). The CDR3 totals 15 residues. V was cut by 2 bases and J by 0 bases, with 11 bases left in between. CDR3 amino acids: CSARSSASSYNEQFF. The DNA of the CDR3 is TGCAGTGCTAGAAGTAGCGCAAGCTCCTACAATGAGCAGTTCTTC.

As regards this clonotype: The junction departs from germline at one end; a sequencing error may be responsible. This chain joins TRBV12-3 or TRBV12-4 and TRBJ2-3, with 9 bases matching TRBD2. There are 15 residues in the CDR3. The CDR3 region is CASRTSGGLTDTEYF. The CDR3 region has the DNA TGTGCCAGCAGGACTAGCGGAGGGTTAACAGATACGGAGTATTTC.

The rearrangement links TRBV24-1 to TRBJ2-5; D may be TRBD1 or TRBD2 (5 bases each). The length of the CDR3 is 14 residues. Germline V gene data show CDR1 as KGHDR and CDR2 as SFDVKD. The ends were cut back, 4 bases at V and 3 bases at J, with 11 bases in the middle. The CDR3 region is CATSEAGTEETQYF. The CDR3 DNA reads TGTGCCACCAGTGAAGCCGGGACGGAAGAGACCCAGTACTTC.

This clonotype was seen a few times. CDR3 sequence reads: CASTPGPSYNEQFF. CDR3 nucleotide sequence: TGTGCCAGCACCCCGGGCCCCTCCTACAATGAGCAGTTCTTC. V gene TRBV7-3 combines with J gene TRBJ2-1; the D is unclear. The CDR3 extends over 14 amino acids. CDR1 is SGHTA and CDR2 is FQGTGA in the germline V gene. The ends were cut back, 7 bases at V and 0 bases at J, with 10 bases in the middle.

The gene calls are TRBV19 and TRBJ1-1; D gene unclear. Germline CDR1 LNHDA, CDR2 SQIVND (reference sequence). The CDR3 contains 11 residues. V was clipped by 5 bases and J by 7 bases, with 8 bases between them. Here the CDR3 reads CASSSPLEAFF. For the CDR3, the DNA is TGTGCCAGTAGTTCACCGCTTGAAGCTTTCTTT.

This clonotype turned up a few times. The chain carries TRBV4-1 and TRBJ2-1; TRBD2 matches at 7 bases. V lost 5 bases to trimming and J lost 10 bases; unmatched junction nucleotides: 5. Germline values: CDR1 MGHRA, CDR2 YSYEKL. The CDR3 totals 12 residues. The CDR3 sequence is CASSRLAREQFF. The CDR3 DNA follows: TGCGCCAGCAGCAGACTAGCACGGGAGCAGTTCTTC.

The genes are TRBV5-1 and TRBJ2-1; 8 bases map to TRBD2. Germline trimming cut 7 bases from V and 6 bases from J; bases unmatched to any gene: 12. The CDR3 is made up of 15 amino acids. Germline lookup yields CDR1 SGHRS and CDR2 YFSETQ. The CDR3 sequence is CASHGAAGARNEQFF. In DNA form, the CDR3 reads TGCGCCAGCCACGGGGCAGCGGGAGCCCGCAATGAGCAGTTCTTC.

The rearrangement joins TRBV20-1 to TRBJ2-1; tentative D call: TRBD2 (6 bases). Trimming took off 1 base at V and 8 bases at J, with 27 bases between the two ends. This CDR3 spans 18 amino acids. CDR1 and CDR2 from the germline V gene are DFQATT and SNEGSKA (reference sequence). Here the CDR3 reads CSARGGDLEAGSMHEQFF. The CDR3 nucleotides read TGCAGTGCTAGAGGGGGAGACCTTGAGGCGGGGAGCATGCATGAGCAGTTCTTC.

This clonotype was counted a few times. The chain recombines TRBV4-1 with TRBJ2-4, with D maybe TRBD2 (5 bases). The V gene lost 0 bases and the J gene lost 5 bases, with 8 bases spanning the gap. The CDR3 covers 14 residues. CDR1 and CDR2 (germline): MGHRA, YSYEKL. In DNA, the CDR3 is TGCGCCAGCAGCCAAGATTCCGGGGAAAACATTCAGTACTTC. Its translation is CASSQDSGENIQYF.

This clonotype appeared a few times. This sequence joins TRBV20-1 and TRBJ2-5; D is perhaps TRBD1 (6 bases). The germline V and J ends were trimmed by 5 bases and 2 bases, with 18 bases remaining between them. CDR3 size: 15 residues. Germline CDR1 DFQATT, CDR2 SNEGSKA (reference sequence). The CDR3 DNA reads TGCAGTGCTCATCCGGGACACCTGAATCAAGAGACCCAGTACTTC. Translation gives CSAHPGHLNQETQYF.

In this sample, this clonotype turned up a few times. The chain links TRBV5-5 to TRBJ1-2; TRBD1 is a possible D gene (5 bases). The V end lost 0 bases, the J end lost 2 bases, and 11 bases lay between the germline ends. Germline lookup yields CDR1 SGHKS and CDR2 YYEKEE (reference sequence). The CDR3 runs 15 residues. The CDR3 region is CASSLGGLLNYGYTF. In DNA, the CDR3 is TGTGCCAGCAGCTTGGGGGGACTGCTAAACTATGGCTACACCTTC.

This clonotype was observed a few times. This sequence joins TRBV12-3 or TRBV12-4 and TRBJ1-1; 8 bases agree with TRBD1. This CDR3 region has 14 residues. V lost 3 bases, J lost 11 bases, and 11 bases stayed unmatched. CDR3 nucleotide sequence: TGTGCCAGCAGTTTGGCAGGGGGCGTCTTTGGGGCTTTCTTT. It yields the protein CASSLAGGVFGAFF.

The chain links TRBV25-1 to TRBJ1-2, with D possibly TRBD1 on 5 matching bases. The CDR3 is 14 amino acids. Deletions cut 4 bases from V and 9 bases from J, with 18 bases between. The germline CDR1 and CDR2 sequences are MGHDK and SYGVNS. The CDR3 reads CASSGLGPRRSYTF. CDR3 sequence (DNA): TGTGCCAGCAGTGGATTGGGGCCGCGTCGGAGCTACACCTTC.

Only a few counts were recorded for this clonotype. The chain joins TRBV3-1 to TRBJ2-2; 8 bases agree with TRBD2. Germline V gene sequence: CDR1 LGHDT, CDR2 YNNKEL (reference sequence). The CDR3 spans 17 residues. The junction had 8 bases not matched to a gene; V was cut back by 1 base and J by 4 bases. CDR3: CASSQVRLARGTGELFF. The CDR3, as DNA: TGTGCCAGCAGCCAAGTAAGACTAGCGCGGGGCACCGGGGAGCTGTTTTTT. The full variable domain, with the rest looked up from reference TRBV3-1 and TRBJ2-2, is DTAVSQTPKYLVTQMGNDKSIKCEQNLGHDTMYWYKQDSKKFLKIMFSYNNKELIINETVPNRFSPKSPDKAHLNLHINSLELGDSAVYFCASSQVRLARGTGELFFGEGSRLTVL.

This chain uses TRBV5-1 with TRBJ2-7; weak D call: TRBD2 (6 bases). This CDR3 contains 15 residues. CDR1 is SGHRS, CDR2 YFSETQ, per germline. With 4 bases removed from V and 3 bases from J, the gap between germline ends came to 17 bases. CDR3 protein: CASSVDGLASYEQYF. CDR3 bases: TGCGCCAGCAGCGTGGATGGGCTAGCGAGCTACGAGCAGTACTTC.

This clonotype was observed many times. This chain links TRBV5-1 with TRBJ2-7; D is possibly TRBD1 or TRBD2 (5 bases each). Per the germline V gene, CDR1 is SGHRS and CDR2 is YFSETQ. V lost 0 bases and J lost 0, with 10 bases in between. The CDR3 consists of 15 residues. CDR3 DNA sequence: TGCGCCAGCAGCTTGGCAGGGACGGCCTCCTACGAGCAGTACTTC. This translates into CASSLAGTASYEQYF. The entire variable domain, with the rest obtained from reference TRBV5-1 and TRBJ2-7, is as follows: KAGVTQTPRYLIKTRGQQVTLSCSPISGHRSVSWYQQTPGQGLQFLFEYFSETQRNKGNFPGRFSGRQFSNSRSEMNVSTLELGDSALYLCASSLAGTASYEQYFGPGTRLTVT.